A single sample is the source of the 5 T cell receptor beta chains below, sequenced in a study of response to subunit inactivated influenza vaccine (dated by TCRdb to the late 2010s). The method behind the library was RT-PCR. Sequenced on an Illumina HiSeq 2500. TCRdb took the public reads, trimmed them with fastp at Q25, ran MiXCR for clone calling and kept in-frame beta chains. Rows matching on CDR3 protein sequence are summarized as one entry with the most common DNA and genes. This sample has a few hundred thousand distinct CDR3 sequences in its table, and about 7.2% of those were observed once. The biggest ten clones account for roughly 14% of the sample. The sample here was PBMCs from blood, taken 23 to 25 months after vaccination. The receptors here all came from a man aged 45-69 years who received an inactivated influenza vaccine. Donor details come from another sample of the same person, matched by shared clones.

The table lists this clonotype with a few counts. V and J are TRBV28 and TRBJ2-7; either TRBD1 or TRBD2 may supply D (5 bases each). The CDR3 contains 13 residues. Germline assignment: CDR1 MDHEN and CDR2 SYDVKM. V was clipped by 7 bases and J by 4 bases, with 14 bases between them. For the CDR3, the DNA is TGTGCCAGCAAGAAAAGGGGACCTTACGAGCAGTACTTC. It codes for CASKKRGPYEQYF.

This clonotype was seen more than once but under ten times. The chain is built from TRBV7-2 and TRBJ2-7; tentative D call: TRBD1 (7 bases). The ends were cut back, 5 bases at V and 6 bases at J, with 14 bases in the middle. CDR1 SGHTA and CDR2 FQGNSA come from the germline V gene. The CDR3 extends over 13 amino acids. The CDR3 region has the DNA TGTGCCAGCAGCAAGGACAGGCGGGGCGAGCAGTACTTC. Translating it yields CASSKDRRGEQYF.

This clonotype was seen a few times. The V and J genes are TRBV18 and TRBJ1-2, with D perhaps matching TRBD1 (5 bases). Between the trimmed V and J ends, which lost 3 bases and 4 bases, there was a span of 12 bases. CDR3 length equals 14 residues. CDR1 is KGHSH, CDR2 LQKENI, per germline. This chain's CDR3 is CASSPQGLVYGYTF. DNA for the CDR3: TGTGCCAGCTCACCGCAGGGCTTGGTCTATGGCTACACCTTC. The full variable domain, with the rest looked up from reference TRBV18 and TRBJ1-2, is NAGVMQNPRHLVRRRGQEARLRCSPMKGHSHVYWYRQLPEEGLKFMVYLQKENIIDESGMPKERFSAEFPKEGPSILRIQQVVRGDSAAYFCASSPQGLVYGYTFGSGTRLTVV.

The rearrangement joins TRBV2 to TRBJ2-2; D gene ambiguous. Trimming removed 2 bases at V and 7 bases at J, with 11 bases between. CDR1 SNHLY and CDR2 FYNNEI come from the germline V gene. The CDR3 consists of 14 residues. Written as DNA, the CDR3 is TGTGCCAGCAGTGAATTTGGTATTGACGGGGAGCTGTTTTTT. This sequence encodes CASSEFGIDGELFF.

This clonotype came up many times. The genes are TRBV20-1 and TRBJ2-1; 11 bases align to TRBD2. Trimming cost V 3 bases and J 8 bases; bases outside gene matches: 9. CDR3 size: 15 residues. Germline loops: CDR1 DFQATT, CDR2 SNEGSKA (reference sequence). CDR3 in amino acids: CSARLAGGLGDEQFF. CDR3 nucleotides: TGCAGTGCTAGGTTAGCGGGAGGGTTAGGGGATGAGCAGTTCTTC.